This T cell receptor (beta chain) came from a study of shared clonotypes between healthy human individuals. CDR3 size: 16 residues. V was shortened by 6 bases and J by 3 bases, with 21 bases between the two germline ends. Germline V CDR1 and CDR2: SGHAT, FQNNGV. Study-level findings and limits: Rarefaction gave evidence that sorted-subset sequencing remained incomplete despite large depth.

With regard to this clone: The target antigen is unknown.

Clones were read by immunoSEQ multiplex PCR, and TCRdb kept only the in-frame ones, dropping some. This sample has more than 2 million clones, with 85% to 95% found just once. Subsets obtained from CD4+ cells comprised CD45RA+ naive and CD45RA-negative memory cells. This chain uses TRBV11-2 with TRBJ2-7; D is unclear. This clonotype was obtained from a man aged 18-30 years in good health. The sample comprised naive CD4+ T cells sorted from blood. The subset is: CD45RA+ positively selected. The CDR3 is CASSYDTATLYYEQYF. CDR3 bases: TGTGCCAGCAGTTACGATACCGCGACATTGTACTACGAGCAGTACTTC.